The 28 T cell receptor beta chains below all came from one sample that was sequenced in a study of T cell repertoires in cytomegalovirus infection. TCRdb processed the reads anew with MiXCR; each CDR3 protein has one entry. In the table there are around 290,000 distinct CDR3 sequences, roughly 26% of which are singletons. The sequenced sample consisted of PBMCs. The receptors stem from a human donor in good health (CMV status not recorded). Some clones in this sample may be carry-over from other donors' samples.

V usage is TRBV28 and J usage is TRBJ1-5; D unclear. The CDR3 loop spans 13 amino acids. V lost 5 bases, J lost 4 bases, and 9 bases lay in between. The germline CDR1 and CDR2 sequences are MDHEN and SYDVKM. DNA for the CDR3: TGTGCCAGCAGTGGGAGTCCGAATCAGCCCCAGCATTTT. Translation: CASSGSPNQPQHF.

This clonotype was seen only a few times. The chain is built from TRBV7-3 and TRBJ2-7, with 7 bases identical to TRBD1. The CDR3 has 13 amino acids. Trimming cost V 8 bases and J 4 bases; bases outside gene matches: 8. Per the germline V gene, CDR1 is SGHTA and CDR2 is FQGTGA. The CDR3 here is CASGLQGQYEQYF. The DNA for the CDR3 is TGTGCCAGCGGATTACAGGGACAGTACGAGCAGTACTTC.

V gene TRBV28 combines with J gene TRBJ1-1, with D possibly TRBD1 on 5 matching bases. Germline CDR1 reads MDHEN; CDR2 reads SYDVKM. The V and J ends lost 7 bases and 0 bases respectively, with 9 bases between them. The CDR3 is 13 amino acids. In nucleotides, the CDR3 is TGTGCCAGCAAACGACAGATGAACACTGAAGCTTTCTTT. Translation: CASKRQMNTEAFF.

The chain carries TRBV4-1 and TRBJ1-5; D is perhaps TRBD1 (5 bases). Germline CDR1 is MGHRA and CDR2 is YSYEKL. There are 13 residues in the CDR3. Trimming took 5 bases from V and 7 from J, leaving 12 bases between them. CDR3 sequence: CASSGGWDQPQHF. In DNA form, the CDR3 reads TGCGCCAGCAGCGGGGGGTGGGACCAGCCCCAGCATTTT.

The chain is built from TRBV2 and TRBJ2-2, with D perhaps matching TRBD2 (5 bases). Germline V CDR1 and CDR2: SNHLY, FYNNEI. The CDR3 is 13 residues long. V lost 7 bases and J 6 bases, leaving 12 bases between the germline ends. In DNA form, the CDR3 reads TGTGCCAGCAAAAGGGAGAGAGCCGGGGAGCTGTTTTTT. As protein: CASKRERAGELFF.

This clonotype was found many times. The chain carries TRBV28 and TRBJ2-3; D may be TRBD2 (5 bases). The CDR3 has 15 amino acids. The V end was cut by 5 bases, the J end by 4 bases, with 16 bases between. The V gene's germline CDR1 is MDHEN and CDR2 SYDVKM. CDR3 sequence: CASSPPRAQADTQYF. As DNA, the CDR3 is TGTGCCAGCAGTCCGCCGCGGGCCCAAGCAGATACGCAGTATTTT.

The CDR3 region is CSARVQGVNTEAFF. The CDR3 bases are TGCAGTGCTAGGGTACAGGGTGTCAACACTGAAGCTTTCTTT. The rearrangement joins TRBV20-1 to TRBJ1-1, with TRBD1 as a possible D gene (6 bases). The CDR3 sequence is 14 residues long. Germline CDR1 DFQATT, CDR2 SNEGSKA (reference sequence). V gave up 3 bases and J gave up 2 bases, with 13 bases separating them.

This clonotype was picked up a small number of times. The V call is TRBV5-1, the J call TRBJ2-1; 9 bases are a match to TRBD2. Germline CDR1 SGHRS, CDR2 YFSETQ. The J segment lost 4 bases and the V segment lost 3 bases, leaving 2 bases of the junction unmatched. The CDR3 loop spans 14 amino acids. The CDR3 DNA reads TGCGCCAGCAGCTCCAGCGGGGGGTACAATGAGCAGTTCTTC. This codes for CASSSSGGYNEQFF.

V is TRBV11-2 and J is TRBJ2-5; 9 nucleotides line up with TRBD1. Germline CDR1 is SGHAT and CDR2 is FQNNGV. The J segment lost 4 bases and the V segment lost 6 bases, leaving 9 bases of the junction unmatched. The CDR3 spans 15 residues. Here the CDR3 DNA reads TGTGCCAGCAGTCCCGGGACAGGGAGTGTAGAGACCCAGTACTTC. It yields the protein CASSPGTGSVETQYF.

This clonotype has at least ten counts. The chain is built from TRBV7-2 and TRBJ1-2, with 10 bases identical to TRBD1. The germline CDR1 and CDR2 sequences are SGHTA and FQGNSA. This CDR3 has 18 amino acids. With 2 bases clipped from V and 0 bases from J, the junction kept 9 bases outside the gene matches. The CDR3 region is CASSLYPAGTGANYGYTF. In DNA form, the CDR3 reads TGTGCCAGCAGCTTATACCCCGCTGGGACAGGGGCTAACTATGGCTACACCTTC.

This clonotype came up a few times. The V call is TRBV6-2 or TRBV6-3, the J call TRBJ1-1; 8 bases line up with TRBD1. Losses at the gene ends were 5 bases for V and 2 bases for J; bases not matched to a gene: 4. The CDR3 is 14 amino acids. From germline, CDR1 is MNHEY and CDR2 SVGEGT. CDR3 DNA sequence: TGTGCCAGCAGTCGACAGGGGAGTAACACTGAAGCTTTCTTT. Encoded protein: CASSRQGSNTEAFF.

This clonotype was recorded at least ten times. The gene calls are TRBV7-2 and TRBJ1-5; D gene uncertain. Per the germline V gene, CDR1 is SGHTA and CDR2 is FQGNSA. Trimming took 2 bases from V and 2 from J, leaving 13 bases between them. CDR3 length: 16 amino acids. For the CDR3, the DNA is TGTGCCAGCAGCTTACTCGCCATTGGGGGCAATCAGCCCCAGCATTTT. This translates into CASSLLAIGGNQPQHF.

This clonotype has ten or more counts. V and J are TRBV6-2 or TRBV6-3 and TRBJ2-6; D is possibly TRBD1 (6 bases). CDR3 length: 18 amino acids. V lost 0 bases to trimming and J lost 0 bases, with 12 bases between them. Germline loops: CDR1 MNHEY, CDR2 SVGEGT. The CDR3 DNA reads as TGTGCCAGCAGTTACTCGAGTACAGGGTACTCTGGGGCCAACGTCCTGACTTTC. Its protein is CASSYSSTGYSGANVLTF.

About this clonotype itself: A read error may explain this, as a much larger clone is one base away. The CDR3 end shows no conserved phenylalanine or tryptophan, and so a read error is likely. DNA for the CDR3: TGTGCCAGCAGTGATAGCGGGAGCGGAGAGACCCAGTACTTA. This translates into CASSDSGSGETQYL. The chain carries TRBV28 and TRBJ2-5, with TRBD2 matching over 9 bases. The germline V gene has CDR1 MDHEN and CDR2 SYDVKM. The CDR3 totals 14 residues. After removal of 5 bases from V and 4 bases from J, the junction contained 5 bases not matched to a gene.

The sample holds many counts of this clonotype. DNA of the CDR3: TGTGCCAGCAGCCCGTCGATCAGGAACACTGAAGCTTTCTTT. It is translated as CASSPSIRNTEAFF. This chain joins TRBV28 and TRBJ1-1; D is unresolved. V dropped 6 bases and J dropped 1 base, with 12 bases sitting between them. Germline-derived CDR1 and CDR2 are MDHEN and SYDVKM. The CDR3 runs to 14 residues.

J is TRBJ2-3 and V is TRBV20-1; TRBD1 might be the D (5 bases). V lost 3 bases to trimming and J lost 9 bases, with 16 bases between them. Per the germline V gene, CDR1 is DFQATT and CDR2 is SNEGSKA (reference sequence). The CDR3 runs 13 residues. CDR3 coding DNA: TGCAGTGCTAGGGGTGGGGCCGGTGCCACGCAGTATTTT. Residues: CSARGGAGATQYF.

This clonotype occurred a few times. The chain employs TRBV7-8 and TRBJ2-5, with a weak D call TRBD1 (5 bases). CDR1 SGHVS and CDR2 FQNEAQ come from the germline V gene. Trimming stripped 4 bases from V and 5 bases from J, with 17 bases between. This CDR3 comprises 15 residues. CDR3 region: CASSSTGIDRETQYF. The CDR3 DNA is TGTGCCAGCAGCTCAACAGGCATAGACCGTGAGACCCAGTACTTC.

At least ten counts were recorded for this clonotype. The chain links TRBV7-2 to TRBJ1-5; a weak D match, TRBD1 (5 bases). CDR1 and CDR2 (germline): SGHTA, FQGNSA. This CDR3 region has 15 residues. The V end was cut by 5 bases, the J end by 12 bases, with 23 bases between. This CDR3 is CASSKYRDGRGFQHF. CDR3 coding DNA: TGTGCCAGCAGCAAATACCGGGACGGTCGGGGTTTCCAGCATTTT.

This clonotype was seen a few times. This chain connects TRBV7-9 to TRBJ1-2, with 9 nucleotides matching TRBD1. V was pared by 3 bases and J by 6 bases, with 8 bases of the junction left unmatched. Germline values: CDR1 SEHNR, CDR2 FQNEAQ (reference sequence). The CDR3 extends over 15 amino acids. CDR3 sequence reads: CASSFLGQGRHGYTF. In DNA form, the CDR3 reads TGTGCCAGCAGCTTTCTCGGACAGGGGAGACATGGCTACACCTTC.

About this clonotype: The CDR3 end shows no conserved phenylalanine or tryptophan, and so a read error is likely. The V and J genes are TRBV7-6 and TRBJ2-7; 7 bases align to TRBD2. This CDR3 has 16 amino acids. In germline, CDR1 is SGHVS, CDR2 FNYEAQ. CDR3 sequence: CASSVPAGEVVYEQYS. CDR3 nucleotide sequence: TGTGCTAGCAGCGTACCCGCGGGGGAGGTCGTCTACGAGCAGTACTCC.

This sequence joins TRBV5-4 and TRBJ2-5, with 7 nucleotides matching TRBD1. The germline CDR1 and CDR2 sequences are SGHNT and YYREEE (reference sequence). Losses at the gene ends were 4 bases for V and 3 bases for J; bases not matched to a gene: 9. The CDR3 has 15 amino acids. The CDR3 DNA is TGTGCCAGCAGCAATTCCGGGACAGCGAAAGAGACCCAGTACTTC. Its protein is CASSNSGTAKETQYF.

Remarks on this clonotype: With a much larger clone just one base away, this may be a read error. V is TRBV7-2 and J is TRBJ2-5, with D perhaps matching TRBD2 (6 bases). Germline CDR1 and CDR2: SGHTA and FQGNSA. Trimming stripped 4 bases from V and 5 bases from J, with 20 bases between. The CDR3 consists of 16 residues. The CDR3 DNA reads TGTGCCAGCAGCTCGCTCGGGAGCGGCTTTGGGGAGACCCAGTACTTC. Amino acids: CASSSLGSGFGETQYF. The full variable domain, with the rest looked up from reference TRBV7-2 and TRBJ2-5, is GAGVSQSPSNKVTEKGKDVELRCDPISGHTALYWYRQSLGQGLEFLIYFQGNSAPDKSGLPSDRFSAERTGGSVSTLTIQRTQQEDSAVYLCASSSLGSGFGETQYFGPGTRLLVL.

This clonotype was counted at least ten times. The V and J genes are TRBV28 and TRBJ2-1; either TRBD1 or TRBD2 may fit D (5 bases each). Germline CDR1 and CDR2: MDHEN and SYDVKM. The CDR3 sequence is 13 residues long. Trimming shortened V by 8 bases and J by 5 bases, and 13 bases separated the two germline ends. The CDR3 loop reads CASGVGGHNEQFF. The CDR3 nucleotides read TGTGCCAGCGGGGTTGGGGGACACAATGAGCAGTTCTTC.

The chain employs TRBV28 and TRBJ1-4; D is ambiguous. CDR1 is MDHEN, CDR2 SYDVKM, per germline. This CDR3 is 11 amino acids long. V was cut by 2 bases and J by 12 bases, with 7 bases left in between. Here the CDR3 reads CASSLRTELFF. The CDR3 bases are TGTGCCAGCAGTTTACGGACTGAACTGTTTTTT.

The table lists this clonotype with a few counts. The chain links TRBV5-1 to TRBJ2-3, with a possible D match to TRBD2 (5 bases). The V end was cut by 1 base, the J end by 2 bases, with 14 bases between. The CDR3 runs to 16 residues. Germline V CDR1 and CDR2: SGHRS, YFSETQ. The CDR3 nucleotides read TGCGCCAGCAGCTTGTATGGCGGGTCCTACACAGATACGCAGTATTTT. This codes for CASSLYGGSYTDTQYF.

The V gene is TRBV28, the J gene TRBJ2-7, with TRBD2 identical over 12 bases. Trimming at V came to 2 bases and at J to 2 bases, leaving 7 bases not matched to a gene. Germline lookup yields CDR1 MDHEN and CDR2 SYDVKM. This CDR3 is built from 17 residues. The CDR3 DNA reads TGTGCCAGCAGTTTACCTAGCGGGGGGGACCGGGCCTACGAGCAGTACTTC. It specifies CASSLPSGGDRAYEQYF.

J is TRBJ2-6 and V is TRBV28; a possible D gene is TRBD1 (6 bases). This CDR3 spans 18 amino acids. V shed 5 bases and J shed 2 bases, with 19 bases lying between them. Looked up from germline, CDR1 is MDHEN and CDR2 is SYDVKM. Here the CDR3 DNA reads TGTGCCAGCAGTGACCCACTGGGACAAGGGGCTGGGGCCAACGTCCTGACTTTC. Its protein product is CASSDPLGQGAGANVLTF.

Many counts were recorded for this clonotype. The chain recombines TRBV7-2 with TRBJ2-5, with 8 bases lining up with TRBD2. The CDR3 loop spans 16 amino acids. The ends lost 6 bases at V and 5 bases at J; junction bases unmatched: 14. The germline V gene encodes CDR1 SGHTA and CDR2 FQGNSA. CDR3 in DNA: TGTGCCAGCAGATTACCGCCGAGGACTAGCTTGGAGACCCAGTACTTC. It translates to CASRLPPRTSLETQYF.